The TCR beta chain under discussion was sequenced for a study of T cells in Graves' hyperthyroidism and ophthalmopathy. Uncontrolled infection, other autoimmune disease, pregnancy and lactation each barred patients from inclusion. PBMCs came from 9 to 10 ml fresh peripheral blood. TCR beta CDR3 sequences were amplified from RNA transcripts. When the TCR CDR3 underwent first-round RT-PCR, the HTBI primer set was used. MiXCR was run by TCRdb on the multiplex PCR reads, yielding one entry per CDR3 protein. The sample has hundreds of thousands of distinct CDR3 sequences; about 15% are singletons. The CDR3 covers 15 residues. Germline V gene data show CDR1 as DFQATT and CDR2 as SNEGSKA (reference sequence). Trimming left V 3 bases short and J 1 base short, with 13 bases between. Study-wide results and limits: Blood held most thyroid clonotypes expanded above 0.001 frequency. Ophthalmopathy cases were set apart from stable hyperthyroidism by a 13 V-J model.

This clonotype showed up many times. Its target is unknown. This clonotype was obtained from a woman aged 45-65 years with Graves' ophthalmopathy. This chain connects TRBV20-1 to TRBJ2-1; a possible D gene is TRBD1 (5 bases). Sequencing used blood. CDR3 bases: TGCAGTGCTAGTGTAGGCAGGGCATCCTACAATGAGCAGTTCTTC. It specifies CSASVGRASYNEQFF.